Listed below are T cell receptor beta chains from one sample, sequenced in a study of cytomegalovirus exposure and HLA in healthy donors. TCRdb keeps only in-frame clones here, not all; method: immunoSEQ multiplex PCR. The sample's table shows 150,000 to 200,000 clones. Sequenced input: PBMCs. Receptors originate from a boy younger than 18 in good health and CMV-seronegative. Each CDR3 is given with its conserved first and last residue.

cdr3_aa: CASRLDRGFEQYF
v_call: TRBV6-6
cdr3_length: 13

cdr3_aa: CASSLWGQNNEQFF
v_call: TRBV5-1
cdr3_length: 14

cdr3_aa: CASSHRTVSTEAFF
v_call: TRBV25-1
cdr3_length: 14

cdr3_aa: CASSLGAGGSIVKNIQYF
v_call: TRBV7-9
cdr3_length: 18

cdr3_aa: CASSPFGGTASYEQYF
v_call: TRBV19
cdr3_length: 16

cdr3_aa: CASSLGLAGVQETQYF
v_call: TRBV5-4
cdr3_length: 16

cdr3_aa: CASSVGGAGGDTQYF
v_call: TRBV5-8
cdr3_length: 15

cdr3_aa: CAWSARGTGETKNIQYF
v_call: TRBV30
cdr3_length: 17

cdr3_aa: CASSMGQGYEQYF
v_call: TRBV27
cdr3_length: 13

cdr3_aa: CASSPPGTTRNYEQYF
v_call: TRBV18
cdr3_length: 16

cdr3_aa: CASSVAGNNDEQYF
v_call: TRBV9
cdr3_length: 14

cdr3_aa: CASRTWGHTEAFF
v_call: TRBV11-2
cdr3_length: 13

cdr3_aa: CASSSTGTSPRELFF
v_call: TRBV6-6
cdr3_length: 15

cdr3_aa: CASSLVGAGEELFF
v_call: TRBV5-6
cdr3_length: 14

cdr3_aa: CASGLGAEETEAFF
v_call: TRBV11-2
cdr3_length: 14

cdr3_aa: CASSELQGTRYEQYF
v_call: TRBV6-1
cdr3_length: 15

cdr3_aa: CASSQEIGSQHF
v_call: TRBV11-2
cdr3_length: 12